One and the same sample provided the 18 T cell receptor beta chains below, sequenced in a study of blood T cell repertoires in COVID-19. Produced via immunoSEQ multiplex PCR; TCRdb's table is partial and in-frame only. The data hold around 160,000 clones, with around 81% observed a single time. Sequenced input: peripheral blood. The source of these receptors is a man aged 55 to 70 with active or convalescent COVID-19.

This clone was seen once. The chain is built from TRBV28 and TRBJ1-1; D uncertain. V lost 3 bases and J 5 bases, leaving 10 bases between the germline ends. In germline, CDR1 is MDHEN, CDR2 SYDVKM. This CDR3 region has 13 residues. The CDR3 nucleotides read TGTGCCAGCAGTTTGAGGCGGCGGACTGAAGCTTTCTTT. This encodes CASSLRRRTEAFF. The complete variable domain, with remaining parts taken from reference TRBV28 and TRBJ1-1, reads DVKVTQSSRYLVKRTGEKVFLECVQDMDHENMFWYRQDPGLGLRLIYFSYDVKMKEKGDIPEGYSVSREKKERFSLILESASTNQTSMYLCASSLRRRTEAFFGQGTRLTVV.

J is TRBJ2-2 and V is TRBV9, with 8 positions matching TRBD2. J was trimmed by 3 bases and V by 2 bases; bases with no gene match: 6. This CDR3 is built from 16 residues. The germline V gene has CDR1 SGDLS and CDR2 YYNGEE. CDR3 sequence reads: CASSVGGRWDTGELFF. CDR3 DNA sequence: TGTGCCAGCAGCGTCGGCGGGAGGTGGGACACCGGGGAGCTGTTTTTT.

The chain employs TRBV27 and TRBJ2-6; TRBD1 is a possible D gene (6 bases). Germline CDR1 and CDR2: MNHEY and SMNVEV (reference sequence). Between the trimmed V and J ends, which lost 6 bases and 0 bases, there was a span of 21 bases. The CDR3 spans 19 residues. CDR3 nucleotides: TGTGCCAGCAGAAGGGACAAGGCGCCTAGAAGCTCTGGGGCCAACGTCCTGACTTTC. This translates into CASRRDKAPRSSGANVLTF. Combining the CDR3 with reference TRBV27 and TRBJ2-6 gives the whole variable domain EAQVTQNPRYLITVTGKKLTVTCSQNMNHEYMSWYRQDPGLGLRQIYYSMNVEVTDKGDVPEGYKVSRKEKRNFPLILESPSPNQTSLYFCASRRDKAPRSSGANVLTFGAGSRLTVL.

The table lists this clone with a count of one. This rearrangement joins TRBV20-1 to TRBJ2-7; D is uncertain. Germline CDR1 reads DFQATT; CDR2 reads SNEGSKA (reference sequence). The CDR3 is 12 residues long. With 3 bases removed from V and 6 bases from J, the gap between germline ends came to 12 bases. The CDR3 DNA sequence: TGCAGTGCTAGTAGTCAGGTAGGCGAGCAGTACTTC. This encodes CSASSQVGEQYF.

The V and J genes are TRBV19 and TRBJ2-6; 9 bases align to TRBD1. Trimming removed 6 bases from V and 0 bases from J; junction bases left unmatched: 12. CDR3 length equals 19 residues. The germline V gene encodes CDR1 LNHDA and CDR2 SQIVND (reference sequence). CDR3 region: CASSTRTGQGHSGANVLTF. DNA for the CDR3: TGTGCCAGTAGCACACGAACGGGACAGGGCCACTCTGGGGCCAACGTCCTGACTTTC.

The chain links TRBV6-5 to TRBJ2-7; D call uncertain. Germline V gene data show CDR1 as MNHEY and CDR2 as SVGAGI. The CDR3 runs to 14 residues. V lost 4 bases, J lost 3 bases, and 13 bases lay in between. CDR3 region: CASSSSGSHYEQYF. As DNA, the CDR3 is TGTGCCAGCAGTTCATCGGGTTCGCACTACGAGCAGTACTTC.

The CDR3 sequence: CASSNRAGGGYNEQFF. The CDR3 DNA reads as TGTGCCAGTAGTAATCGGGCGGGAGGGGGCTACAATGAGCAGTTCTTC. The gene calls are TRBV19 and TRBJ2-1; 9 bases are shared with TRBD2. Germline V gene data show CDR1 as LNHDA and CDR2 as SQIVND (reference sequence). CDR3 length: 16 amino acids. After removal of 4 bases from V and 3 bases from J, the junction contained 7 bases not matched to a gene.

V usage is TRBV4-1 and J usage is TRBJ2-6; D is perhaps TRBD1 (6 bases). CDR3 length equals 18 residues. The V end lost 0 bases, the J end lost 0 bases, and 12 bases lay between the germline ends. Germline CDR1 reads MGHRA; CDR2 reads YSYEKL. CDR3 region: CASSQDRTASSGANVLTF. For the CDR3, the DNA is TGCGCCAGCAGCCAAGATCGGACAGCCTCCTCTGGGGCCAACGTCCTGACTTTC.

The CDR3 region has the DNA TGTGCCAGCAGCCAAGCTCAGCGGGTAAGGTTGACTGAAGCTTTCTTT. Protein: CASSQAQRVRLTEAFF. V is TRBV3-1 (or the pseudogene TRBV3-2) and J is TRBJ1-1; D is unclear. The germline V gene has CDR1 LGHDT and CDR2 YNNKEL (reference sequence). CDR3 length: 16 residues. V was shortened by 1 base and J by 5 bases, with 17 bases between the two germline ends.

The V gene is TRBV29-1, the J gene TRBJ2-3; TRBD2 matches at 11 bases. The CDR3 runs 16 residues. V trimming: 3 bases; J trimming: 0 bases; junction bases outside the gene matches: 5. Germline V CDR1 and CDR2: SQVTM, ANQGSEA. This CDR3 reads CSVELGTSGSTDTQYF. In nucleotides, the CDR3 is TGCAGCGTTGAGCTCGGGACTAGCGGTAGCACAGATACGCAGTATTTT.

V is TRBV6-5 and J is TRBJ1-2; weak D call: TRBD1 (6 bases). This CDR3 is built from 14 residues. V dropped 7 bases and J dropped 0 bases, with 12 bases sitting between them. Germline lookup yields CDR1 MNHEY and CDR2 SVGAGI. The DNA for the CDR3 is TGTGCCAGCACCCCGGGACATTCTAACTATGGCTACACCTTC. This sequence encodes CASTPGHSNYGYTF.

This sequence joins TRBV25-1 and TRBJ1-1; 7 nucleotides agree with TRBD1. CDR3 length: 15 residues. V gave up 6 bases and J gave up 1 base; unmatched junction bases: 8. Germline V gene data show CDR1 as MGHDK and CDR2 as SYGVNS. The CDR3 is CASRGPGGPNTEAFF. As DNA, the CDR3 is TGTGCCAGCAGGGGGCCAGGGGGTCCGAACACTGAAGCTTTCTTT.

The chain recombines TRBV6-5 with TRBJ1-5, with a weak D call TRBD1 (5 bases). Germline V lookup: CDR1 MNHEY, CDR2 SVGAGI. The CDR3 has 14 residues. V was trimmed by 8 bases and J by 4 bases, leaving 15 bases between them. CDR3 nucleotide sequence: TGTGCCAGCGGGGCCTCGCGCGGTAATCAGCCCCAGCATTTT. It specifies CASGASRGNQPQHF.

This clone appeared a few times. CDR3 loop: CASSWGGYTEAFF. The CDR3 region has the DNA TGTGCCAGCAGTTGGGGGGGCTACACTGAAGCTTTCTTT. The chain links TRBV28 to TRBJ1-1; perhaps TRBD1 as D (6 bases). V lost 4 bases and J lost 3, with 9 bases in between. CDR1 is MDHEN and CDR2 is SYDVKM in the germline V gene. The CDR3 covers 13 residues.

The V call is TRBV5-1, the J call TRBJ2-1, with D tentatively TRBD2 (6 bases). V gave up 3 bases and J gave up 8 bases, with 15 bases separating them. Germline assignment: CDR1 SGHRS and CDR2 YFSETQ. The CDR3 has 14 residues. The CDR3 nucleotides read TGCGCCAGCAGCTATTTCGGGGAGCGGGATGAGCAGTTCTTC. Its translation is CASSYFGERDEQFF.

V and J are TRBV19 and TRBJ2-3, with TRBD2 identical over 8 bases. The CDR3 has 13 amino acids. The trim removed 11 bases at V and 4 bases at J, leaving 8 bases unmatched. Germline values: CDR1 LNHDA, CDR2 SQIVND (reference sequence). This CDR3 is CASSPLAADTQYF. CDR3 DNA sequence: TGTGCCTCTTCCCCACTAGCGGCAGATACGCAGTATTTT.

This clone was picked up one time. The J gene is TRBJ1-3, the V gene TRBV6-5; D might be TRBD1 (5 bases). This CDR3 spans 15 amino acids. V gave up 0 bases and J gave up 4 bases, with 10 bases separating them. Per the germline V gene, CDR1 is MNHEY and CDR2 is SVGAGI. The CDR3 sequence: CASSYSVGGGNTIYF. Here the CDR3 DNA reads TGTGCCAGCAGTTACTCTGTCGGGGGGGGAAACACCATATATTTT.

The rearrangement links TRBV7-9 to TRBJ2-1; 7 nucleotides line up with TRBD1. Germline CDR1 SEHNR, CDR2 FQNEAQ (reference sequence). V dropped 5 bases and J dropped 9; count of bases not matched to a gene: 7. This CDR3 contains 13 residues. The CDR3 DNA follows: TGTGCCAGCAGCACCTTGACAGGGACTGAGCAGTTCTTC. The encoded protein is CASSTLTGTEQFF.